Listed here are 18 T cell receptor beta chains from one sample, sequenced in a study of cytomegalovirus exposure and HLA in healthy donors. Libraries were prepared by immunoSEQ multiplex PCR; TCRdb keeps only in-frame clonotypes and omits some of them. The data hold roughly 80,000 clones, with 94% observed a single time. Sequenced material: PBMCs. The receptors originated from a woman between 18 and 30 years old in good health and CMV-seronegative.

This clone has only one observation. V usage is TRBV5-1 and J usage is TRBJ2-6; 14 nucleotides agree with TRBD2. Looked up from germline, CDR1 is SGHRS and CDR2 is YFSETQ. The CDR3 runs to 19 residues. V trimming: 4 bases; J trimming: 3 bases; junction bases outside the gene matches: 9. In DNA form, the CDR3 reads TGCGCCAGCAGCCAGGGACTAGCGGGAGTTGGAGGTGGGGCCAACGTCCTGACTTTC. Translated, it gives CASSQGLAGVGGGANVLTF.

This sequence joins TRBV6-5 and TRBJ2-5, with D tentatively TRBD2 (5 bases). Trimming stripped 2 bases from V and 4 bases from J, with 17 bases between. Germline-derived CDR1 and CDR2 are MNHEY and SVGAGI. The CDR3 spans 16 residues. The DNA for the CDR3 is TGTGCCAGCAGTTACCGGTCAAGAGGGAAAGGAGAGACCCAGTACTTC. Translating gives CASSYRSRGKGETQYF.

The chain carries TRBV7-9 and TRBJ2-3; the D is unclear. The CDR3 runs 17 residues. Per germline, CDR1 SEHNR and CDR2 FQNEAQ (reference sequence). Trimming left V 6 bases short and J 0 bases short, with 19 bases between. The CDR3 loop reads CASRAPTLGRSTDTQYF. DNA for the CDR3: TGTGCCAGCAGAGCCCCTACGCTGGGCCGTAGCACAGATACGCAGTATTTT.

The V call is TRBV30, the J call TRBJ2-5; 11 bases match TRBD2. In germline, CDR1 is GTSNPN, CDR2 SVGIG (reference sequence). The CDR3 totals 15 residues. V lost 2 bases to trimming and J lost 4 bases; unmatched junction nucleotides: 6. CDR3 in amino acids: CAWSLLAGVVETQYF. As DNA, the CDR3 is TGTGCCTGGAGTCTACTAGCGGGAGTTGTAGAGACCCAGTACTTC.

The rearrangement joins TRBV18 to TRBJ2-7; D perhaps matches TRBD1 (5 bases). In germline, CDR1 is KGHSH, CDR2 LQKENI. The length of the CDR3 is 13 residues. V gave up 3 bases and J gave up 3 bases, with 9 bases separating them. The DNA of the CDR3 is TGTGCCAGCTCACCCGACAGTGACTACGAGCAGTACTTC. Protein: CASSPDSDYEQYF.

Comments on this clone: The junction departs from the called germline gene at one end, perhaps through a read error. The DNA of the CDR3 is TGTGCTAGCAGCTTAGATGTGGGCTCTGAAGCTTTCTTT. Its protein is CASSLDVGSEAFF. J is TRBJ1-1 and V is TRBV7-7, with no clear D. Germline CDR1 reads SSHAT; CDR2 reads FNYEAQ (reference sequence). This CDR3 comprises 13 residues.

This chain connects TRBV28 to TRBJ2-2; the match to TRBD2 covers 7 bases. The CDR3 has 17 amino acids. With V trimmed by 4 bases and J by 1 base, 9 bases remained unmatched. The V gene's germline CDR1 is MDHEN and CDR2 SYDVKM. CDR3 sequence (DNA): TGTGCCAGCAGTTCTGGGGTAGCGGGTAGGAACACCGGGGAGCTGTTTTTT. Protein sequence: CASSSGVAGRNTGELFF.

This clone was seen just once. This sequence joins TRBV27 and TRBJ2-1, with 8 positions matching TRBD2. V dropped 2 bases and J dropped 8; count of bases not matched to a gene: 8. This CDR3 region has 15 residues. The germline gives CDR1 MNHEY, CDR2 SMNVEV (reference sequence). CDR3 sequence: CASSLILAGAHEQFF. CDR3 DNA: TGTGCCAGCAGTTTAATCCTAGCGGGCGCCCATGAGCAGTTCTTC.

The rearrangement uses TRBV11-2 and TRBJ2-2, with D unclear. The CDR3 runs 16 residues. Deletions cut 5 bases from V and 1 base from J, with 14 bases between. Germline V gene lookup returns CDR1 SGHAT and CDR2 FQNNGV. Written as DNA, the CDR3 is TGTGCCAGCAGCCGAGTAAGGCCAGGGAACACCGGGGAGCTGTTTTTT. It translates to CASSRVRPGNTGELFF.

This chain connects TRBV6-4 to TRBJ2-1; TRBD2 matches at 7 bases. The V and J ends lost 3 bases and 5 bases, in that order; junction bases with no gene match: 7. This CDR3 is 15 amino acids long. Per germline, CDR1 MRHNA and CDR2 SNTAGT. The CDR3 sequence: CASSEFGGGNNEQFF. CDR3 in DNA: TGTGCCAGCAGTGAATTTGGCGGGGGAAACAATGAGCAGTTCTTC.

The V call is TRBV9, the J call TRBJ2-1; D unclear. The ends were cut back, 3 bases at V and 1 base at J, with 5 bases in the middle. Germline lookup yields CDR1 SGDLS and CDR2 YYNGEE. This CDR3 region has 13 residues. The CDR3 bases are TGTGCCAGCAGCGACAATTCCTACAATGAGCAGTTCTTC. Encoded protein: CASSDNSYNEQFF.

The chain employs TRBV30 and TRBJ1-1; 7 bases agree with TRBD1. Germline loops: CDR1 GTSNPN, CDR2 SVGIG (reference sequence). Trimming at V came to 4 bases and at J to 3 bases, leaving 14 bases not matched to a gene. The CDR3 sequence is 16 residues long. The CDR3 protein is CAWIHPKTGSDTEAFF. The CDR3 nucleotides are TGTGCCTGGATTCATCCAAAGACAGGGTCGGACACTGAAGCTTTCTTT.

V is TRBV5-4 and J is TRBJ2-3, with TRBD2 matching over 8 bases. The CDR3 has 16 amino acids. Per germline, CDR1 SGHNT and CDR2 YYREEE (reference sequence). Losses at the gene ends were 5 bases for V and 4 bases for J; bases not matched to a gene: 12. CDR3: CASSPFTPGGADTQYF. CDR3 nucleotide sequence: TGTGCCAGCAGTCCATTCACTCCGGGGGGGGCAGATACGCAGTATTTT.

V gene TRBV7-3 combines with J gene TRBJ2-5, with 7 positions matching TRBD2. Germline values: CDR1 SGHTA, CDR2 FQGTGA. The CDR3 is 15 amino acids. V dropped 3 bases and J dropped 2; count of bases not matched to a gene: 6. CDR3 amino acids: CASSFAGAGQETQYF. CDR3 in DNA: TGTGCCAGCAGCTTTGCAGGAGCGGGGCAAGAGACCCAGTACTTC.

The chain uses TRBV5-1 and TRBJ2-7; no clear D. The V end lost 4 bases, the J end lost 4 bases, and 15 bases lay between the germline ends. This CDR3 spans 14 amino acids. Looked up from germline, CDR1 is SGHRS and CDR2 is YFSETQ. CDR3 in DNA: TGCGCCAGCAGCGGAGCCGGGTCAAAATACGAGCAGTACTTC. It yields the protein CASSGAGSKYEQYF.

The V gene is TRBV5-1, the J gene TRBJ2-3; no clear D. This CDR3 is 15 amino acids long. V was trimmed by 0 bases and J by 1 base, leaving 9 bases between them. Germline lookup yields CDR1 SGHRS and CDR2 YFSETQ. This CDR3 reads CASSLGVIGTDTQYF. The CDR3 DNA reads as TGCGCCAGCAGCTTGGGCGTGATCGGCACAGATACGCAGTATTTT.

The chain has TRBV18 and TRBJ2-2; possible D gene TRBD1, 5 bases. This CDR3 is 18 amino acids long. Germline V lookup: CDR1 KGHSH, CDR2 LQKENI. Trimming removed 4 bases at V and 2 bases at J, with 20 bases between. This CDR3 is CASSLRPVGRANTGELFF. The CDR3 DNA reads TGTGCCAGCTCACTACGCCCTGTCGGCAGGGCTAACACCGGGGAGCTGTTTTTT.

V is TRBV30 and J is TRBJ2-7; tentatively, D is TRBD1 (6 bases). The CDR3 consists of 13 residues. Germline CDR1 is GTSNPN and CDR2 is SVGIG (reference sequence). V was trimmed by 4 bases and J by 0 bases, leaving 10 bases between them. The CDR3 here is CAWNDRNSYEQYF. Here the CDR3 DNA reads TGTGCCTGGAACGACAGGAACTCCTACGAGCAGTACTTC.